This T cell receptor (beta chain) is from a study of T cell responses to AZD1222 COVID-19 vaccine (TCRdb year 2021). Turning to the overall study: AZD1222 recipients given second doses at about 4 weeks or at about 12 weeks were pooled, since spike-specific TCR depth and breadth were not found to differ between the two schedules. TCR sequencing was performed for 230 to 250 trial participants, of whom roughly 200 were given two doses of AZD1222 and around 26 were given two doses of MenACWY control vaccine. Trial participants were enrolled by age into 18-55, 56-69 and 70-plus year subgroups, with around 140, 26 and 57 TCR-sequenced participants respectively. The full study reports these points: Conclusions about previously exposed vaccinees are limited, since just 6 or 7 AZD1222 recipients were seropositive for SARS-CoV-2 at baseline. No day 14 peak-response samples were available, so repertoires were characterized only after the peak T cell response. The 56-69-year group was small, and its depth increase did not reach significance, likely because of low power. Reportedly, close to half of the unique spike-specific TCRs recognized epitopes lying outside the regions that are mutated in the B.1.351 and B.1.1.7 variants. Participants were mostly white British, with more females than males. The authors suggested clonal diversity may have been underestimated. The whole spike protein was spanned by vaccine-associated CD4 TCRs, and dominant responses were seen in regions 160-218 and 743-854. After two AZD1222 doses, both the breadth and the depth of spike-specific TCRs were significantly higher than at day 0 and than in MenACWY recipients.

V sheds 4 bases and J sheds 4 bases, leaving 17 bases between their ends. Per the germline V gene, SGHDT is the CDR1 and YYEEEE is the CDR2. The CDR3 measures 15 amino acids from cysteine to phenylalanine. Only the CDR3 DNA is retained, 45 bases long and in frame from the first base. Points on this clone: No antigen is known for it. No qualities accompany the bases; no much larger clone lies one base away.

The CDR3 regions of human TCRbeta chains were analyzed by immunosequencing. The published analysis was carried out like this. TCRs in the repertoires were compared against a reference library of SARS-CoV-2-specific TCRs that had been generated with the MIRA antigen-specificity platform. Breadth was defined as the fraction of unique TCRs that were SARS-CoV-2-associated, and depth was defined as the fraction of total T cells that were SARS-CoV-2-associated. Each spike-specific TCR was assigned to its reactive spike region and to a CD4 or CD8 class using the MIRA data. Log10-transformed breadth and depth values were compared by one-way ANOVA with Sidak's multiple comparisons tests. This is the immuneACCESS table as TCRdb keeps it, with only in-frame sequences that have V and J called. A part of the clones is gone; compared with another copy, unresolved V genes explain less than half, and the rest is unexplained. That table supplies the V and J calls and clone size; D and trimming were determined from the DNA. The sample yields 90,000 to 150,000 clones; roughly nine tenths were counted once. The ten largest make up roughly 2.4% of the sample.

The sample's time point label, decoded: baseline before first vaccination. Vaccinee samples were obtained from the UK trials COV001 and COV002, which included a single-blind randomized controlled phase 2/3 trial of AZD1222 (ChAdOx1 nCoV-19) in healthy adults. Trial participant PBMC samples were collected at day 0 and day 28 after the second dose for TCRbeta chain sequencing. The source material was peripheral blood, sampled on day 0 of AZD1222 vaccination. This chain joins TRBV5-6 to TRBJ1-2; the D gene is perhaps TRBD1, on 5 matching bases. This sequence was found in an adult in good health. CDR3 reads: CASSVGTVSSYGYTF. The bases are TGTGCCAGCAGCGTCGGGACCGTATCTTCCTATGGCTACACCTTC.